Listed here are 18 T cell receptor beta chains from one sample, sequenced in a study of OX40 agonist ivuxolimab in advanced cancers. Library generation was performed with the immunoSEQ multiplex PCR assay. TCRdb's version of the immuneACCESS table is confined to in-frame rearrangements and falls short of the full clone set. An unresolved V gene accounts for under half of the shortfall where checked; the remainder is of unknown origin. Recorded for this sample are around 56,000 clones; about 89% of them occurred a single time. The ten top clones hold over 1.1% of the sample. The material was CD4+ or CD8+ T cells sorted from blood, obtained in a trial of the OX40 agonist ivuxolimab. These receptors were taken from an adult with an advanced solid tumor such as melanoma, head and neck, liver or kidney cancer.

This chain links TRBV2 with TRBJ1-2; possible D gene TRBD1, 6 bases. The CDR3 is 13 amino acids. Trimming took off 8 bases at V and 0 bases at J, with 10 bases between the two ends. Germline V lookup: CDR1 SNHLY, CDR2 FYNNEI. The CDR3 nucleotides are TGTGCCAGCCAACAGGGAGCTAACTATGGCTACACCTTC. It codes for CASQQGANYGYTF.

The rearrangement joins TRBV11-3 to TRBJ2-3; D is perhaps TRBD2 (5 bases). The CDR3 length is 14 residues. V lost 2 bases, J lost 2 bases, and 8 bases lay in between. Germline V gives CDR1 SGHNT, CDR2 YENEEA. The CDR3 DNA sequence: TGTGCCAGCAGCTTAAGCGGAACCACAGATACGCAGTATTTT. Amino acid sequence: CASSLSGTTDTQYF. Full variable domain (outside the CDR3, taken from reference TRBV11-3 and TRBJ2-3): EAGVVQSPRYKIIEKKQPVAFWCNPISGHNTLYWYLQNLGQGPELLIRYENEEAVDDSQLPKDRFSAERLKGVDSTLKIQPAELGDSAVYLCASSLSGTTDTQYFGPGTRLTVL.

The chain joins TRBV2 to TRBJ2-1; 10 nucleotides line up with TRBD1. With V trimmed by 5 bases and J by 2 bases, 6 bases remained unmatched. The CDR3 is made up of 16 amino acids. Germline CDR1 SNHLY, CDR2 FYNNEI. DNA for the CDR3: TGTGCCAGCAGTCTAAGAGGACAGGGGGCCTACAATGAGCAGTTCTTC. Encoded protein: CASSLRGQGAYNEQFF.

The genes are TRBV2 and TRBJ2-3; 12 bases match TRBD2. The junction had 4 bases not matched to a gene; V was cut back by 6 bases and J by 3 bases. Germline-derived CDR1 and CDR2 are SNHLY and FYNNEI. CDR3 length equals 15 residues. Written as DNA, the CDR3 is TGTGCCAGCAGGACTAGCGGGAGTAGAACAGATACGCAGTATTTT. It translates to CASRTSGSRTDTQYF.

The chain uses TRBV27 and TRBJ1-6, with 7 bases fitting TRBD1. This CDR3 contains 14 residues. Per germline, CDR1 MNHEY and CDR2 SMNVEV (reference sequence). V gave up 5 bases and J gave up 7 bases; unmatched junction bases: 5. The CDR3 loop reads CASSVRDRNSPLHF. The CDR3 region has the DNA TGTGCCAGCAGTGTCCGGGACAGAAATTCACCCCTCCACTTT.

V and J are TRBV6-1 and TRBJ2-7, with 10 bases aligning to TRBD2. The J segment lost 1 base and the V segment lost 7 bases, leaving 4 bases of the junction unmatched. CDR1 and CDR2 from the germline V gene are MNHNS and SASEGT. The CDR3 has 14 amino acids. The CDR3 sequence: CASTQTSGSYEQYF. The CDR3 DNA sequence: TGTGCCAGCACCCAGACTAGCGGGTCCTACGAGCAGTACTTC.

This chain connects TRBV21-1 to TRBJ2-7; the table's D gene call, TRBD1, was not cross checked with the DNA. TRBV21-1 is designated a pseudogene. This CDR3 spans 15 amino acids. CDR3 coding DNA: TGTGCCAGCAGCAAAGGGGGACAGGGGGCCTACGAGCAGTACTTC. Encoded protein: CASSKGGQGAYEQYF.

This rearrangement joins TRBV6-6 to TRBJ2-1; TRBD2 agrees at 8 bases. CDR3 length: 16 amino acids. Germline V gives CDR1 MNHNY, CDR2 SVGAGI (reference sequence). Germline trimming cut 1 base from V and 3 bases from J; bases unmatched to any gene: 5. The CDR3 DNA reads TGTGCCAGCAGTTACTGGACGGGACTAGACTACAATGAGCAGTTCTTC. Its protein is CASSYWTGLDYNEQFF.

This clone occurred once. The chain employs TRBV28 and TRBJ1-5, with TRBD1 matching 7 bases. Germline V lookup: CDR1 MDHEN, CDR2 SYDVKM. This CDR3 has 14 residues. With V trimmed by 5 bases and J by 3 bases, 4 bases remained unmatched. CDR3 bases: TGTGCCAGCAGTCCGGACAGGATCAATCAGCCCCAGCATTTT. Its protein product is CASSPDRINQPQHF. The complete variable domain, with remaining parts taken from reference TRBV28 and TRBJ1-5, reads DVKVTQSSRYLVKRTGEKVFLECVQDMDHENMFWYRQDPGLGLRLIYFSYDVKMKEKGDIPEGYSVSREKKERFSLILESASTNQTSMYLCASSPDRINQPQHFGDGTRLSIL.

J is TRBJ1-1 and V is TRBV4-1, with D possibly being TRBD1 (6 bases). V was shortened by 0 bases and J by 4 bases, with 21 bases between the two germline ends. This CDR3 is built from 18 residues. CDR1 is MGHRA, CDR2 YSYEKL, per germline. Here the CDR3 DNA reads TGCGCCAGCAGCCAAGATCAAGGGTTGGGGGGCTGGGGCACTGAAGCTTTCTTT. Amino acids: CASSQDQGLGGWGTEAFF.

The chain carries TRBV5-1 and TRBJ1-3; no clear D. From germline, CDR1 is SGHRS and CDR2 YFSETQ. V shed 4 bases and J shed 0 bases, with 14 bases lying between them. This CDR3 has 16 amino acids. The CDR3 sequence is CASSREATYSGNTIYF. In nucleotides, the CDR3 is TGCGCCAGCAGCAGGGAAGCGACTTACTCTGGAAACACCATATATTTT.

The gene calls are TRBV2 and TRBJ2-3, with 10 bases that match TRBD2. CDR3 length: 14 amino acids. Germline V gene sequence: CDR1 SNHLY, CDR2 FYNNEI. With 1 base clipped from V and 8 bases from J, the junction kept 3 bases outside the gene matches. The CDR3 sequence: CASSEGLAGLTQYF. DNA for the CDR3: TGTGCCAGCAGTGAAGGACTAGCGGGCCTTACGCAGTATTTT.

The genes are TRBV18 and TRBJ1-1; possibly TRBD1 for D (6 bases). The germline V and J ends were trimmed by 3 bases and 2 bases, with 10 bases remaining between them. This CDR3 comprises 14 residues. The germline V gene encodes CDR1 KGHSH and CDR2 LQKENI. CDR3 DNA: TGTGCCAGCTCACCGGGACATCCAAACACTGAAGCTTTCTTT. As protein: CASSPGHPNTEAFF.

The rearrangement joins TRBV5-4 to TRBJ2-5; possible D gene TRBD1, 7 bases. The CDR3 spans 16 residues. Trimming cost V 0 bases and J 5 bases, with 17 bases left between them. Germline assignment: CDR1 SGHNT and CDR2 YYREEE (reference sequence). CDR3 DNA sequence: TGTGCCAGCAGCTTGGACGGAGGGGGCTTATTGGAGACCCAGTACTTC. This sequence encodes CASSLDGGGLLETQYF.

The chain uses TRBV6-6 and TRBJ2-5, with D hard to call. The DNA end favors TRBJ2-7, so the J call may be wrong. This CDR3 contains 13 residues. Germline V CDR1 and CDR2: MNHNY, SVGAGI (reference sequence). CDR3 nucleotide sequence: TGTGCCAGCAACCAGGACCCTACCTACGAGCAGTACTTC. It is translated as CASNQDPTYEQYF.

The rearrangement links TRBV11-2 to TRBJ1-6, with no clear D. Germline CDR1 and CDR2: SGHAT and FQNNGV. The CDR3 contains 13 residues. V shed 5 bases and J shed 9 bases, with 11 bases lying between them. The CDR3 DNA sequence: TGTGCCAGCAGCAACCCCACTCGTTCACCCCTCCACTTT. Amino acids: CASSNPTRSPLHF.

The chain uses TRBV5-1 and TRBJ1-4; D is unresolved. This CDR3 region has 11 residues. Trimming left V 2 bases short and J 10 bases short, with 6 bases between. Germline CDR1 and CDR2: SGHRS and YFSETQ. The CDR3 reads CASSFGGKLFF. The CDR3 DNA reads TGCGCCAGCAGCTTTGGCGGAAAACTGTTTTTT.

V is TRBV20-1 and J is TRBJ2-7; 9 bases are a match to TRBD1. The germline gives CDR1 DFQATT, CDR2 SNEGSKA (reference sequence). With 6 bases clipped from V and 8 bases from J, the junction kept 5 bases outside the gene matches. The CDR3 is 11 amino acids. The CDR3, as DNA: TGCAGTGCCTGGGGACAGGGAAAGCAGTACTTC. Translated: CSAWGQGKQYF.